This T cell receptor (beta chain) was observed in a study of T cell repertoires in ileal Crohn's disease. Germline lookup yields CDR1 LNHDA and CDR2 SQIVND (reference sequence). Trimming took 2 bases from V and 1 from J, leaving 11 bases between them. This CDR3 region has 15 residues. Data came from immunoSEQ multiplex PCR; TCRdb stores just in-frame clones and leaves some out. Counted here are 15,000 to 20,000 clones, under 80% occurring once; the ten biggest clones make up roughly 5.7%. Comments on this clone: The same CDR3 is also encoded by other DNA sequences in this sample.

Adults with ileal or ileocolonic Crohn's disease and an indication for resection were eligible. This chain connects TRBV19 to TRBJ2-5; possibly TRBD1 for D (6 bases). The sequence came from an adult with Crohn's disease. Specimen: ileal tissue. The CDR3 coding sequence is TGTGCCAGTAGTATATGGGGGCAGGGCCAAGAGACCCAGTACTTC. Amino acid sequence: CASSIWGQGQETQYF.